Presented here are 19 T cell receptor beta chains from one specimen sequenced in a study of beta chain features in type 1 diabetes. Study-level points and caveats: Type 1 diabetes patients showed a moderate but significant shortening of TCRB CDR3s in all four CD4+ subsets.

The isolated RNA, all of it, was reverse transcribed, so expressed TCRB transcripts were what got sequenced. TCRdb keeps only in-frame clones here, not all; method: immunoSEQ multiplex PCR. The table includes 95,000 to 150,000 clones, about a sixth detected once. Their antigens remain unidentified. Sequencing was carried out using central memory CD4+ T cells from blood. The receptors originated from a man aged 25 to 40 with type 1 diabetes.

At least ten counts were recorded for this clone. The chain is built from TRBV30 and TRBJ1-3; D is possibly TRBD1 (5 bases). Germline V CDR1 and CDR2: GTSNPN, SVGIG (reference sequence). V shed 0 bases and J shed 9 bases, with 9 bases lying between them. The CDR3 runs 12 residues. The CDR3 spells CAWSVRGATIYF. In DNA, the CDR3 is TGTGCCTGGAGTGTACGAGGGGCCACCATATATTTT. The whole variable domain, filled in from reference TRBV30 and TRBJ1-3, reads SQTIHQWPATLVQPVGSPLSLECTVEGTSNPNLYWYRQAAGRGLQLLFYSVGIGQISSEVPQNLSASRPQDRQFILSSKKLLLSDSGFYLCAWSVRGATIYFGEGSWLTVV.

The table lists this clone with a few counts. The chain is built from TRBV2 and TRBJ2-7, with D unresolved. This CDR3 has 11 amino acids. Germline lookup yields CDR1 SNHLY and CDR2 FYNNEI. Trimming pared 4 bases from V and 3 bases from J, leaving 4 bases between. The CDR3 protein is CASSAVYEQYF. CDR3 nucleotides: TGTGCCAGCAGTGCTGTCTACGAGCAGTACTTC. Filled out from reference TRBV2 and TRBJ2-7, the complete variable domain reads EPEVTQTPSHQVTQMGQEVILRCVPISNHLYFYWYRQILGQKVEFLVSFYNNEISEKSEIFDDQFSVERPDGSNFTLKIRSTKLEDSAMYFCASSAVYEQYFGPGTRLTVT.

The rearrangement uses TRBV2 and TRBJ2-3; TRBD2 is a possible D gene (7 bases). The CDR3 runs to 15 residues. Germline V gives CDR1 SNHLY, CDR2 FYNNEI. V was trimmed by 5 bases and J by 4 bases, leaving 16 bases between them. The CDR3 protein is CASSKQGAGADTQYF. The DNA for the CDR3 is TGTGCCAGCAGTAAACAGGGCGCGGGGGCAGATACGCAGTATTTT.

This clone was found a few times. The chain combines TRBV10-3 with TRBJ2-1; possible D gene TRBD2, 6 bases. Germline CDR1 is ENHRY and CDR2 is SYGVKD. The CDR3 is made up of 15 amino acids. V lost 3 bases and J lost 5, with 14 bases in between. CDR3 amino acids: CAISDPGGVNNEQFF. The CDR3 region has the DNA TGTGCCATCAGTGACCCCGGAGGGGTAAACAATGAGCAGTTCTTC.

This clone was seen a few times. The chain is built from TRBV7-9 and TRBJ1-1, with a possible D match to TRBD1 (6 bases). The germline V and J ends were trimmed by 1 base and 4 bases, with 7 bases remaining between them. Germline loops: CDR1 SEHNR, CDR2 FQNEAQ (reference sequence). The CDR3 consists of 13 residues. This chain's CDR3 is CASSLDRVTEAFF. The CDR3 region has the DNA TGTGCCAGCAGCTTAGACAGGGTCACTGAAGCTTTCTTT. The variable domain in full, with the rest retrieved from reference TRBV7-9 and TRBJ1-1, is DTGVSQNPRHKITKRGQNVTFRCDPISEHNRLYWYRQTLGQGPEFLTYFQNEAQLEKSRLLSDRFSAERPKGSFSTLEIQRTEQGDSAMYLCASSLDRVTEAFFGQGTRLTVV.

This chain links TRBV29-1 with TRBJ2-6, with a tentative D call TRBD1 (5 bases). V lost 7 bases and J 0 bases, leaving 19 bases between the germline ends. Germline lookup yields CDR1 SQVTM and CDR2 ANQGSEA. The CDR3 covers 17 residues. The chain's CDR3 is CSAQDVGPHSGANVLTF. The DNA of the CDR3 is TGCAGCGCTCAAGATGTGGGGCCCCACTCTGGGGCCAACGTCCTGACTTTC.

The chain employs TRBV7-8 and TRBJ2-7; D may be TRBD1 or TRBD2 (5 bases each). V was trimmed by 3 bases and J by 3 bases, leaving 12 bases between them. From germline, CDR1 is SGHVS and CDR2 FQNEAQ. CDR3 length: 14 amino acids. CDR3 in DNA: TGTGCCAGCAGCTTTGAGGGGTCTTTCTACGAGCAGTACTTC. It encodes CASSFEGSFYEQYF.

The rearrangement uses TRBV29-1 and TRBJ2-1, with 7 bases identical to TRBD1. The germline V gene encodes CDR1 SQVTM and CDR2 ANQGSEA. This CDR3 comprises 13 residues. Losses at the gene ends were 4 bases for V and 5 bases for J; bases not matched to a gene: 5. CDR3 residues: CSVALRGNNEQFF. The CDR3 DNA reads as TGCAGCGTTGCCCTCAGGGGGAACAATGAGCAGTTCTTC.

Only a few counts were recorded for this clone. The gene calls are TRBV4-3 and TRBJ1-2, with 7 bases matching TRBD1. Germline trimming cut 0 bases from V and 7 bases from J; bases unmatched to any gene: 8. The germline V gene encodes CDR1 LGHNA and CDR2 YSLEER. This CDR3 is built from 15 residues. In nucleotides, the CDR3 is TGCGCCAGCAGCCAAGAGACAGGGACTCGGTTTGGCTACACCTTC. It specifies CASSQETGTRFGYTF.

This clone came up a few times. With a much larger clone just one base away, this may be a read error. The chain couples TRBV4-3 to TRBJ2-6; D is undetermined. The CDR3 length is 14 residues. The V and J ends lost 5 bases and 0 bases respectively, with 5 bases between them. The germline V gene has CDR1 LGHNA and CDR2 YSLEER. The CDR3 loop is CASSLASGANVLTF. For the CDR3, the DNA is TGCGCCAGCAGCTTAGCCTCTGGGGCCAACGTCCTGACTTTC.

This clone showed up just a few times. This sequence joins TRBV10-1 and TRBJ2-5; D possibly corresponds to TRBD2 (5 bases). V lost 2 bases, J lost 5 bases, and 15 bases lay in between. Per the germline V gene, CDR1 is WNHNN and CDR2 is SYGVQD (reference sequence). This CDR3 comprises 15 residues. The CDR3 sequence is CASSELNSLGETQYF. In DNA, the CDR3 is TGCGCCAGCAGTGAGCTCAACTCACTAGGGGAGACCCAGTACTTC.

This clone showed up just a few times. The V gene is TRBV30, the J gene TRBJ1-2; 7 nucleotides line up with TRBD1. This CDR3 has 14 residues. Germline assignment: CDR1 GTSNPN and CDR2 SVGIG (reference sequence). V dropped 3 bases and J dropped 4; count of bases not matched to a gene: 8. CDR3 amino acids: CAWSLIRDSYGYTF. In nucleotides, the CDR3 is TGTGCCTGGAGCTTGATCCGGGACAGCTATGGCTACACCTTC.

CDR3 coding DNA: TGTGCCATCAGTGAGGGCGCAGCTAATGAAAAACTGTTTTTT. Translated, it gives CAISEGAANEKLFF. This sequence joins TRBV10-3 and TRBJ1-4; D remains ambiguous. Germline loops: CDR1 ENHRY, CDR2 SYGVKD. The length of the CDR3 is 14 residues. V was pared by 2 bases and J by 3 bases, with 7 bases between.

This clone was picked up a small number of times. V is TRBV4-2 and J is TRBJ2-7, with TRBD2 matching over 12 bases. This CDR3 comprises 18 residues. The germline CDR1 and CDR2 sequences are LGHNA and YNFKEQ. Losses at the gene ends were 0 bases for V and 3 bases for J; bases not matched to a gene: 9. Written as DNA, the CDR3 is TGTGCCAGCAGCCAAGAACTAGCGGGGGGTAGTCTAGGCTACGAGCAGTACTTC. Its translation is CASSQELAGGSLGYEQYF.

This sequence joins TRBV7-2 and TRBJ2-3, with 13 bases identical to TRBD2. Trimming at V came to 8 bases and at J to 2 bases, leaving 16 bases not matched to a gene. Germline-derived CDR1 and CDR2 are SGHTA and FQGNSA. The CDR3 is 19 amino acids. The CDR3, as DNA: TGTGCCAGCTCGGCTACGGGACTAGCGGGGATCCGACCCACAGATACGCAGTATTTT. Its protein is CASSATGLAGIRPTDTQYF.

This clone was seen only a few times. This likely traces to a read error, being one base from a far larger clone. The same CDR3 arises from other DNA sequences in this sample as well. V and J are TRBV29-1 and TRBJ1-1, with 10 bases aligning to TRBD1. The CDR3 spans 12 residues. Germline V gene lookup returns CDR1 SQVTM and CDR2 ANQGSEA. CDR3 coding DNA: TGCAGTGCTCGGACAGGGGGCACTGAAGCTTTCTTT. Residues: CSARTGGTEAFF.

The chain employs TRBV7-2 and TRBJ2-5, with D unclear. CDR1 SGHTA and CDR2 FQGNSA come from the germline V gene. V shed 3 bases and J shed 2 bases, with 7 bases lying between them. The CDR3 totals 13 residues. The CDR3 is CASSFRPQETQYF. CDR3 DNA: TGTGCCAGCAGCTTCAGACCTCAAGAGACCCAGTACTTC.

The V gene is TRBV4-3, the J gene TRBJ2-6; TRBD1 is a possible D gene (6 bases). Germline V gene sequence: CDR1 LGHNA, CDR2 YSLEER. The V end lost 2 bases, the J end lost 0 bases, and 17 bases lay between the germline ends. The CDR3 has 19 amino acids. CDR3 residues: CASSQSPSVGASGANVLTF. The DNA for the CDR3 is TGCGCCAGCAGCCAATCACCTTCCGTGGGGGCCTCTGGGGCCAACGTCCTGACTTTC.

There are a few counts of this clone. The V gene is TRBV25-1, the J gene TRBJ2-7; TRBD1 might be the D (6 bases). V was trimmed by 6 bases and J by 6 bases, leaving 15 bases between them. The CDR3 totals 13 residues. Germline V lookup: CDR1 MGHDK, CDR2 SYGVNS. The CDR3 region has the DNA TGTGCCAGCAGAAGGCTAGAAGGGGGCGAGCAGTACTTC. It specifies CASRRLEGGEQYF.